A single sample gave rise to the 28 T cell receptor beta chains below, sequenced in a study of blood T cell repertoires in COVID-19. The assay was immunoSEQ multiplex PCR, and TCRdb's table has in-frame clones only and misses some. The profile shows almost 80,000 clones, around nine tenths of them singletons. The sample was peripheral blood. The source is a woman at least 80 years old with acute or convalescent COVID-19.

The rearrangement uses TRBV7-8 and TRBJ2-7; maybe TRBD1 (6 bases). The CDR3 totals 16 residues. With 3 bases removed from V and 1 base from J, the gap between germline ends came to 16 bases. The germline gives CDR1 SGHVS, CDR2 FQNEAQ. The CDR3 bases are TGTGCCAGCAGCTTTTCTCCGGGACAAGTTTCCTACGAGCAGTACTTC. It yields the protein CASSFSPGQVSYEQYF.

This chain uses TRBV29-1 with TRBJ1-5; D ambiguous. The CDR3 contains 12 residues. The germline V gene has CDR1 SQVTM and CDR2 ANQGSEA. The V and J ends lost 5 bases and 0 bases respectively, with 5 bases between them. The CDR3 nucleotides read TGCAGCGTTCGAGATAGCAATCAGCCCCAGCATTTT. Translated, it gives CSVRDSNQPQHF.

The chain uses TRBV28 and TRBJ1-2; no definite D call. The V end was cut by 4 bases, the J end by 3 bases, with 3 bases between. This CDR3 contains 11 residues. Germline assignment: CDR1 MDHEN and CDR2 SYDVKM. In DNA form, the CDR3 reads TGTGCCAGCAGTTCGGACTATGGCTACACCTTC. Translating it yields CASSSDYGYTF.

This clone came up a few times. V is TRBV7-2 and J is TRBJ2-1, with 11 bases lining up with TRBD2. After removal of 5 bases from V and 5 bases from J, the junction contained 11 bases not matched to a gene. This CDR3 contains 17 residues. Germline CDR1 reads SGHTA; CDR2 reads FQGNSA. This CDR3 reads CASSANLLAGVDNEQFF. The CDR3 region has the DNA TGTGCCAGCAGCGCCAACCTACTAGCGGGGGTAGACAATGAGCAGTTCTTC.

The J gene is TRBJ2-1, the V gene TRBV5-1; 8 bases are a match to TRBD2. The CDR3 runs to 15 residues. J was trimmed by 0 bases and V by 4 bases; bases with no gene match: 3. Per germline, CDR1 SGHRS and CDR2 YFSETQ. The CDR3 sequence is CASSESGGSYNEQFF. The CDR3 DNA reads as TGCGCCAGCAGCGAAAGCGGGGGCTCCTACAATGAGCAGTTCTTC.

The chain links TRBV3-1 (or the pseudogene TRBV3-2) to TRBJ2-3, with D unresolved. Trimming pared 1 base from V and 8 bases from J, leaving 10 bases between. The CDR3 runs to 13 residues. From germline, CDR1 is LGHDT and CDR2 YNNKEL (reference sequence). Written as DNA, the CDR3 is TGTGCCAGCAGCCAAGTCTCCTCCGGTACGCAGTATTTT. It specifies CASSQVSSGTQYF.

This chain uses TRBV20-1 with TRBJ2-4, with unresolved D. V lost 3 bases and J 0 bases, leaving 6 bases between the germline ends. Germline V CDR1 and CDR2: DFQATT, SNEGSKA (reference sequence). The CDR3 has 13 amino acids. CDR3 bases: TGCAGTGCTAGTTGGCTAGCCAAAAACATTCAGTACTTC. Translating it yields CSASWLAKNIQYF.

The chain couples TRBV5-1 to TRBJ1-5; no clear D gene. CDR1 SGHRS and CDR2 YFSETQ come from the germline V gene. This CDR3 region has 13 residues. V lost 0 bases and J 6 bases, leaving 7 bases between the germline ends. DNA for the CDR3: TGCGCCAGCAGCTTGGGAGGGAGTCAGCCCCAGCATTTT. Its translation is CASSLGGSQPQHF.

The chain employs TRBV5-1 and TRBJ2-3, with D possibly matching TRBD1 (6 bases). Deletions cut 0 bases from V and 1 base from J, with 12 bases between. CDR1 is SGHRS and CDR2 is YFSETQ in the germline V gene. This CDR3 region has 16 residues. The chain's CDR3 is CASSLVGRGRTDTQYF. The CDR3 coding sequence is TGCGCCAGCAGCTTGGTTGGCAGGGGACGCACAGATACGCAGTATTTT.

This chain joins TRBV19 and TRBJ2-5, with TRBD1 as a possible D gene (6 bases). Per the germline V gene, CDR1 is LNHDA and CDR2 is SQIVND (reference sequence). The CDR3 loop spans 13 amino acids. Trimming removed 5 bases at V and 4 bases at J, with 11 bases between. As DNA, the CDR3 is TGTGCCAGTAGTCGACAGGATTCAGAGACCCAGTACTTC. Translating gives CASSRQDSETQYF.

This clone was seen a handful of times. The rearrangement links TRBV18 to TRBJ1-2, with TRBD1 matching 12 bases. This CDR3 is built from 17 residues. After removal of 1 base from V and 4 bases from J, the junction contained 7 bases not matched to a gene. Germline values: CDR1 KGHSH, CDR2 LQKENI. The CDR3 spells CASSPLGTGGAGYGYTF. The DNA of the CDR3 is TGTGCCAGCTCACCACTGGGGACAGGGGGCGCCGGCTATGGCTACACCTTC.

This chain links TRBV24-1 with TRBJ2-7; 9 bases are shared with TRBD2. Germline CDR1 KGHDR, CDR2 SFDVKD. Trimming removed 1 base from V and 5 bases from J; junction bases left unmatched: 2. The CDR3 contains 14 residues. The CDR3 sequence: CATSDLAGGDEQYF. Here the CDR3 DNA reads TGTGCCACCAGTGATTTAGCGGGAGGAGACGAGCAGTACTTC.

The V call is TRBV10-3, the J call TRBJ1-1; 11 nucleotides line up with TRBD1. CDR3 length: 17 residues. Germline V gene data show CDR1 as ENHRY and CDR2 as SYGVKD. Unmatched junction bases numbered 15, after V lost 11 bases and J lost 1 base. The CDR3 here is CASSRKGTGGGNTEAFF. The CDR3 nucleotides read TGTGCCTCCAGTCGAAAGGGGACAGGGGGTGGGAACACTGAAGCTTTCTTT.

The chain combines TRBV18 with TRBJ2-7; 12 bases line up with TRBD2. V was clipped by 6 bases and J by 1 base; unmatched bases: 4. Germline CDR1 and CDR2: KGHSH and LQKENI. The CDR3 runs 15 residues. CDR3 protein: CASSQTSGRSYEQYF. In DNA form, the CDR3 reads TGTGCCAGCTCGCAGACTAGCGGGAGATCCTACGAGCAGTACTTC.

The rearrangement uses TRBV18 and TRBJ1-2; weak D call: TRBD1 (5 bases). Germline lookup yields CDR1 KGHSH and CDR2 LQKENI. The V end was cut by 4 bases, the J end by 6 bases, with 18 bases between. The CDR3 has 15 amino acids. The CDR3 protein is CASSRRIDDRDGYTF. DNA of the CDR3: TGTGCCAGCTCACGACGTATCGACGACAGAGATGGCTACACCTTC.

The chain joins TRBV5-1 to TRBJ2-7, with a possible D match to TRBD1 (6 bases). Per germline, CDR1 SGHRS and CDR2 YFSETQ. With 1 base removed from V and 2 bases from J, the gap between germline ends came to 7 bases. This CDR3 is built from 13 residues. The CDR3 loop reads CASSLRTAYEQYF. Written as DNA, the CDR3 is TGCGCCAGCAGCTTGAGGACAGCCTACGAGCAGTACTTC.

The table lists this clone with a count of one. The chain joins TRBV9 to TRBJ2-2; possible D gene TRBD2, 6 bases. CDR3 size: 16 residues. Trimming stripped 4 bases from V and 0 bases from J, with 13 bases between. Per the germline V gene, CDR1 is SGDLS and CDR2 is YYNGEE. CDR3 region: CASSTQTGANTGELFF. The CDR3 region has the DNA TGTGCCAGCAGCACACAGACGGGGGCGAACACCGGGGAGCTGTTTTTT.

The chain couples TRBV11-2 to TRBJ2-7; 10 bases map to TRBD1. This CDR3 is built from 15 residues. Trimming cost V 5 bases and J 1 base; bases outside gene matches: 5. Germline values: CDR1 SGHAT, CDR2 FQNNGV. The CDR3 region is CASSPGTGASYEQYF. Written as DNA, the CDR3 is TGTGCCAGCAGCCCCGGGACAGGGGCTTCCTACGAGCAGTACTTC.

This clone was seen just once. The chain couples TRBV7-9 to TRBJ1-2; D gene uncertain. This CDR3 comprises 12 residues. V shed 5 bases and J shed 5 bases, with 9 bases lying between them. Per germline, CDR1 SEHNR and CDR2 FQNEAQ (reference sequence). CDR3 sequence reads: CASSPGKYGYTF. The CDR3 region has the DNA TGTGCCAGCAGCCCCGGGAAGTATGGCTACACCTTC. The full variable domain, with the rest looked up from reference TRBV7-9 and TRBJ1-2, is DTGVSQNPRHKITKRGQNVTFRCDPISEHNRLYWYRQTLGQGPEFLTYFQNEAQLEKSRLLSDRFSAERPKGSFSTLEIQRTEQGDSAMYLCASSPGKYGYTFGSGTRLTVV.

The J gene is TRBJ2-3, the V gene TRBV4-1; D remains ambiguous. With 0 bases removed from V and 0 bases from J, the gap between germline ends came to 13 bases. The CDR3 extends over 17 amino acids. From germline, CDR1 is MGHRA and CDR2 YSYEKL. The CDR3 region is CASSQELTPPSTDTQYF. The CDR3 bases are TGCGCCAGCAGCCAAGAATTAACACCTCCAAGCACAGATACGCAGTATTTT.

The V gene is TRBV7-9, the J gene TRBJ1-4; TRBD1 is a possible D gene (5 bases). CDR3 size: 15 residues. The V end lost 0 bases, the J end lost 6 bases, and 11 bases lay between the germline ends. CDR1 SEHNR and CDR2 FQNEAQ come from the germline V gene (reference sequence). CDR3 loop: CASSLAMGGYEKLFF. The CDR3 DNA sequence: TGTGCCAGCAGCTTAGCGATGGGGGGTTATGAAAAACTGTTTTTT.

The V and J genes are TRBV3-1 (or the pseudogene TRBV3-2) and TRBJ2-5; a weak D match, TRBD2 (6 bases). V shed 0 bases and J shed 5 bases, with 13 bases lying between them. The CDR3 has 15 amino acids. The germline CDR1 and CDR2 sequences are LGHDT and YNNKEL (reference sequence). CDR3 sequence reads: CASSQDTAGKETQYF. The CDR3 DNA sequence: TGTGCCAGCAGCCAAGACACAGCGGGTAAGGAGACCCAGTACTTC.

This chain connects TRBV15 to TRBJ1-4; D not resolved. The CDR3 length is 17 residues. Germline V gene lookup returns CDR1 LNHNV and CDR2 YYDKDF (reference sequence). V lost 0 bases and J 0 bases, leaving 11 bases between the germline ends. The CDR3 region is CATSRDLRVATNEKLFF. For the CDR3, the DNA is TGTGCCACCAGCAGAGATCTGAGGGTTGCAACTAATGAAAAACTGTTTTTT.

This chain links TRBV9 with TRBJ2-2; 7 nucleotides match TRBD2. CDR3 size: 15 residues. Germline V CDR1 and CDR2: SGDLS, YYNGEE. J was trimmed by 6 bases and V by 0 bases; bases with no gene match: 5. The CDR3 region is CASSVGGGSAGELFF. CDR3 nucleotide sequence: TGTGCCAGCAGCGTAGGGGGCGGGAGTGCCGGGGAGCTGTTTTTT.

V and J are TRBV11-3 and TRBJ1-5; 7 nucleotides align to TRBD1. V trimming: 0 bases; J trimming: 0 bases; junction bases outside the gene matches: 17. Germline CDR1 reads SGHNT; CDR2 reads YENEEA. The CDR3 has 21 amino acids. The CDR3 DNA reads TGTGCCAGCAGCTTAGAAAGGGAACCGGGACAGCCTTTCTATAGCAATCAGCCCCAGCATTTT. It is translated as CASSLEREPGQPFYSNQPQHF. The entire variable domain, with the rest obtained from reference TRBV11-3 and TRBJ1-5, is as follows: EAGVVQSPRYKIIEKKQPVAFWCNPISGHNTLYWYLQNLGQGPELLIRYENEEAVDDSQLPKDRFSAERLKGVDSTLKIQPAELGDSAVYLCASSLEREPGQPFYSNQPQHFGDGTRLSIL.

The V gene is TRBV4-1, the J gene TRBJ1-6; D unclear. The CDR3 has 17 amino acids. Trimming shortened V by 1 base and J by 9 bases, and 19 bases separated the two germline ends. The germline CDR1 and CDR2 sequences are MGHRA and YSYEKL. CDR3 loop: CASSQGYRGAVGSPLHF. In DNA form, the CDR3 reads TGCGCCAGCAGCCAAGGATATCGGGGAGCAGTTGGTTCACCCCTCCACTTT.

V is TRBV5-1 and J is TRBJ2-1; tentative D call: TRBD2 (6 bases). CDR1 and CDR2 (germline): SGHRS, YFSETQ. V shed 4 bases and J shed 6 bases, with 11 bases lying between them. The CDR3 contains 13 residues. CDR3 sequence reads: CASSRDSGNEQFF. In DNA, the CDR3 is TGCGCCAGCAGCCGGGACTCGGGCAATGAGCAGTTCTTC.

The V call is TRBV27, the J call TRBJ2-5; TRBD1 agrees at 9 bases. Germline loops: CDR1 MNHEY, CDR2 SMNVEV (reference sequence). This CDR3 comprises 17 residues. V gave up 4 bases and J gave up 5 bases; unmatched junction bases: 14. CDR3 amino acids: CASSSTGGVGSLETQYF. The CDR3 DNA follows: TGTGCCAGCAGTTCAACAGGGGGCGTTGGGTCTTTGGAGACCCAGTACTTC.